The 17 T cell receptor beta chains presented below share a single source sample, sequenced in a study of blood T cell repertoires in COVID-19. Produced via immunoSEQ multiplex PCR; TCRdb's table is partial and in-frame only. The repertoire has just over 300,000 clones, 90% of them found once; the top ten carry 3.5% to 5%. The sample comprised PBMCs or T cells enriched from blood (not recorded which). These receptors were collected from a woman aged 18-29 years with acute COVID-19.

The rearrangement links TRBV2 to TRBJ1-1; 7 bases match TRBD1. The CDR3 extends over 14 amino acids. CDR1 and CDR2 (germline): SNHLY, FYNNEI. With V trimmed by 6 bases and J by 5 bases, 9 bases remained unmatched. The CDR3 spells CASRPERGLTEAFF. The CDR3 coding sequence is TGTGCCAGCAGACCCGAGAGGGGGCTAACTGAAGCTTTCTTT.

The rearrangement links TRBV5-1 to TRBJ1-1; no definite D call. The ends were cut back, 0 bases at V and 5 bases at J, with 8 bases in the middle. Germline V gene data show CDR1 as SGHRS and CDR2 as YFSETQ. The CDR3 sequence is 13 residues long. DNA of the CDR3: TGCGCCAGCAGCTTGGACGGAGGGACTGAAGCTTTCTTT. This encodes CASSLDGGTEAFF. The whole variable domain, remainder taken from reference TRBV5-1 and TRBJ1-1, is KAGVTQTPRYLIKTRGQQVTLSCSPISGHRSVSWYQQTPGQGLQFLFEYFSETQRNKGNFPGRFSGRQFSNSRSEMNVSTLELGDSALYLCASSLDGGTEAFFGQGTRLTVV.

This sequence joins TRBV27 and TRBJ1-1; D uncertain. CDR3 length: 13 residues. The germline V and J ends were trimmed by 6 bases and 0 bases, with 8 bases remaining between them. The germline V gene encodes CDR1 MNHEY and CDR2 SMNVEV (reference sequence). CDR3 DNA sequence: TGTGCCAGCAGGAATACAGTGAACACTGAAGCTTTCTTT. Amino acid sequence: CASRNTVNTEAFF.

This sequence joins TRBV29-1 and TRBJ2-1; maybe TRBD2 (5 bases). This CDR3 comprises 14 residues. V was cut by 4 bases and J by 6 bases, with 16 bases left in between. Germline lookup yields CDR1 SQVTM and CDR2 ANQGSEA. This CDR3 is CSVAGLYAGNEQFF. CDR3 DNA: TGCAGCGTTGCTGGACTTTACGCCGGCAATGAGCAGTTCTTC.

The chain uses TRBV7-3 and TRBJ2-1; D may be TRBD1 (7 bases). This CDR3 is built from 15 residues. The germline V and J ends were trimmed by 6 bases and 9 bases, with 21 bases remaining between them. CDR1 SGHTA and CDR2 FQGTGA come from the germline V gene. CDR3 sequence (DNA): TGTGCCAGCAGTCAGGGGGGACCCAATTCGGGTGAGCAGTTCTTC. Its translation: CASSQGGPNSGEQFF.

The chain is built from TRBV7-9 and TRBJ1-2, with D maybe TRBD1 (6 bases). The germline V gene has CDR1 SEHNR and CDR2 FQNEAQ (reference sequence). The V end was cut by 2 bases, the J end by 7 bases, with 14 bases between. The CDR3 runs to 14 residues. This CDR3 reads CASSLIGGAGGYTF. CDR3 bases: TGTGCCAGCAGCTTAATAGGGGGGGCTGGTGGCTACACCTTC.

This clone was observed a handful of times. V and J are TRBV29-1 and TRBJ1-5; the D is unclear. CDR1 is SQVTM and CDR2 is ANQGSEA in the germline V gene. CDR3 length: 14 residues. With 0 bases removed from V and 5 bases from J, the gap between germline ends came to 11 bases. The CDR3 region has the DNA TGCAGCGTTGAAGAGGGAGGGAACGATCAGCCCCAGCATTTT. It specifies CSVEEGGNDQPQHF.

This clone occurred once. This sequence joins TRBV18 and TRBJ1-2, with D unclear. V dropped 4 bases and J dropped 0 bases, with 6 bases sitting between them. The CDR3 is 13 amino acids. The germline CDR1 and CDR2 sequences are KGHSH and LQKENI. The CDR3 spells CASSHGANYGYTF. The CDR3, as DNA: TGTGCCAGCTCACACGGGGCTAACTATGGCTACACCTTC. Filled out from reference TRBV18 and TRBJ1-2, the complete variable domain reads NAGVMQNPRHLVRRRGQEARLRCSPMKGHSHVYWYRQLPEEGLKFMVYLQKENIIDESGMPKERFSAEFPKEGPSILRIQQVVRGDSAAYFCASSHGANYGYTFGSGTRLTVV.

CDR3 protein: CATTRPPGQGGVEAFF. In DNA form, the CDR3 reads TGTGCCACCACCCGCCCTCCGGGACAGGGTGGGGTTGAAGCTTTCTTT. This chain joins TRBV28 and TRBJ1-1; 9 bases are shared with TRBD1. The CDR3 extends over 16 amino acids. Germline trimming cut 10 bases from V and 7 bases from J; bases unmatched to any gene: 19. Germline assignment: CDR1 MDHEN and CDR2 SYDVKM.

J is TRBJ2-5 and V is TRBV19, with 7 bases that match TRBD1. Germline CDR1 LNHDA, CDR2 SQIVND (reference sequence). CDR3 length equals 15 residues. The V gene end was trimmed by 8 bases and the J gene end by 1 base; junction bases not matched to a gene: 10. The CDR3 DNA reads as TGTGCCAGTGGTGAGGGGGCGAGAATCCAAGAGACCCAGTACTTC. This translates into CASGEGARIQETQYF.

In DNA, the CDR3 is TGTGCCAGTAGTCCAGATGCTAACTATGGCTACACCTTC. This codes for CASSPDANYGYTF. This rearrangement joins TRBV19 to TRBJ1-2; D not certain. V was trimmed by 5 bases and J by 0 bases, leaving 7 bases between them. Germline V gives CDR1 LNHDA, CDR2 SQIVND (reference sequence). This CDR3 has 13 amino acids.

This clone was observed once. The rearrangement joins TRBV5-1 to TRBJ2-7; possibly TRBD2 for D (6 bases). The germline V and J ends were trimmed by 4 bases and 6 bases, with 17 bases remaining between them. This CDR3 has 14 residues. Germline assignment: CDR1 SGHRS and CDR2 YFSETQ. The CDR3 DNA is TGCGCCAGCAGCCTCGGGGCACTAGCCTCCGAGCAGTACTTC. It codes for CASSLGALASEQYF.

The chain couples TRBV3-1 (or the pseudogene TRBV3-2) to TRBJ1-3; the D is unclear. Germline values: CDR1 LGHDT, CDR2 YNNKEL (reference sequence). The CDR3 has 15 residues. Trimming removed 0 bases from V and 2 bases from J, with 8 bases in between. The CDR3 loop reads CASSQDPGTGNTIYF. The CDR3 DNA sequence: TGTGCCAGCAGCCAAGATCCCGGGACTGGAAACACCATATATTTT.

The genes are TRBV5-8 and TRBJ2-5; 7 nucleotides line up with TRBD2. J lost 5 bases, V lost 2 bases, and 15 bases had no gene match. The CDR3 totals 17 residues. Germline V gene sequence: CDR1 SGHTS, CDR2 YDEGEE. CDR3 loop: CASSLPIGAGVSETQYF. CDR3 coding DNA: TGTGCCAGCAGCTTACCCATAGGGGCGGGAGTTTCTGAGACCCAGTACTTC.

The chain recombines TRBV5-1 with TRBJ1-1; 7 bases line up with TRBD1. The germline gives CDR1 SGHRS, CDR2 YFSETQ. V lost 4 bases to trimming and J lost 1 base; unmatched junction nucleotides: 7. The CDR3 runs to 15 residues. CDR3 in DNA: TGCGCCAGCAGCGCCCGACAGGGCTCGAACACTGAAGCTTTCTTT. This sequence encodes CASSARQGSNTEAFF.

V is TRBV2 and J is TRBJ1-5; 9 nucleotides align to TRBD1. V gave up 6 bases and J gave up 3 bases; unmatched junction bases: 3. Germline V gene lookup returns CDR1 SNHLY and CDR2 FYNNEI. This CDR3 is 14 amino acids long. The CDR3 here is CASRGTGHNQPQHF. CDR3 nucleotides: TGTGCCAGCAGAGGGACAGGGCACAATCAGCCCCAGCATTTT.

V is TRBV28 and J is TRBJ2-1; weak D call: TRBD2 (6 bases). V lost 3 bases and J lost 5, with 17 bases in between. Germline loops: CDR1 MDHEN, CDR2 SYDVKM. The CDR3 covers 16 residues. The CDR3 protein is CASSLQVGGSHNEQFF. The CDR3 coding sequence is TGTGCCAGCAGTTTGCAGGTGGGAGGATCCCACAATGAGCAGTTCTTC.